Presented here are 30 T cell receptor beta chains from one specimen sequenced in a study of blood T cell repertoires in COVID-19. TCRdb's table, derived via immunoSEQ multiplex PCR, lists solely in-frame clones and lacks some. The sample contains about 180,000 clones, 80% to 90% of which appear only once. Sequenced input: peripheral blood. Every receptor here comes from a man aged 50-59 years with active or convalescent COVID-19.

CDR3 residues: CASSPGQGVGGYTF. In nucleotides, the CDR3 is TGCGCCAGCAGTCCGGGACAGGGAGTAGGCGGCTACACCTTC. The chain is built from TRBV10-1 and TRBJ1-2, with 9 bases that match TRBD1. Trimming removed 5 bases from V and 8 bases from J; junction bases left unmatched: 9. Germline-derived CDR1 and CDR2 are WNHNN and SYGVQD (reference sequence). The CDR3 spans 14 residues.

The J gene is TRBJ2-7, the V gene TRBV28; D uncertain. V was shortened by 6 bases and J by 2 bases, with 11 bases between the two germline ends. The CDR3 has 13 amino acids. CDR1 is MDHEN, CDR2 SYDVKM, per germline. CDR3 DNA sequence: TGTGCCAGCAGCCCCCTCGGTACCTACGAGCAGTACTTC. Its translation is CASSPLGTYEQYF. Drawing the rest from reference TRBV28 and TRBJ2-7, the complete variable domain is DVKVTQSSRYLVKRTGEKVFLECVQDMDHENMFWYRQDPGLGLRLIYFSYDVKMKEKGDIPEGYSVSREKKERFSLILESASTNQTSMYLCASSPLGTYEQYFGPGTRLTVT.

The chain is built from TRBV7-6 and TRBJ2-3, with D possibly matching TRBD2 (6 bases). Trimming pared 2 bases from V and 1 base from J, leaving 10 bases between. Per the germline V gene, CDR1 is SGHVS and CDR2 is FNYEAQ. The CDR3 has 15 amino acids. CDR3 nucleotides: TGTGCCAGCAGCTTACTAGCGCCCGGCACAGATACGCAGTATTTT. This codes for CASSLLAPGTDTQYF.

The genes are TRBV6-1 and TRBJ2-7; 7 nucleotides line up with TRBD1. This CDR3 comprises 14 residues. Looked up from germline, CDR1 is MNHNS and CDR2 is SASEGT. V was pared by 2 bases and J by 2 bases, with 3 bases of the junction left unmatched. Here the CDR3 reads CASSERGTAYEQYF. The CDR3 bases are TGTGCCAGCAGTGAAAGGGGGACAGCCTACGAGCAGTACTTC.

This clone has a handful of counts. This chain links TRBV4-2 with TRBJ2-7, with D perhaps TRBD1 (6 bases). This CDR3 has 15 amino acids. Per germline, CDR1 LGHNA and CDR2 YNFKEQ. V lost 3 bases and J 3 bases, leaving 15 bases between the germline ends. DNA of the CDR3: TGTGCCAGCAGCCAGGAGATGACACAGGGCTACGAGCAGTACTTC. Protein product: CASSQEMTQGYEQYF.

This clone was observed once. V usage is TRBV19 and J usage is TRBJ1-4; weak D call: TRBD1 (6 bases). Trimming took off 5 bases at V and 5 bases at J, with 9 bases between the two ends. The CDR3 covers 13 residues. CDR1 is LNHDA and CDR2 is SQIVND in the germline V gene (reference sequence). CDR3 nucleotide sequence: TGTGCCAGTAGTTCCAGGGGAAATGAAAAACTGTTTTTT. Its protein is CASSSRGNEKLFF.

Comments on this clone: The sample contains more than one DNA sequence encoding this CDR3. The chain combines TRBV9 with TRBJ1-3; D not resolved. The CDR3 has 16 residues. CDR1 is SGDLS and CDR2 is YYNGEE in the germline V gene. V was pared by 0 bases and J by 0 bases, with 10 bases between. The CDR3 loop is CASSVGAGGSGNTIYF. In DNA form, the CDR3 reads TGTGCCAGCAGCGTAGGTGCAGGAGGCTCTGGAAACACCATATATTTT.

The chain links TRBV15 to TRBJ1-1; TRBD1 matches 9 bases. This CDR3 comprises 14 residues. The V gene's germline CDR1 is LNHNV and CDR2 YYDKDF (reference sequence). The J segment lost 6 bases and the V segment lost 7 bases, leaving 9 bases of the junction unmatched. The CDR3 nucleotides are TGTGCCACCAACCCGGGACAGGGTGGTCCTGAAGCTTTCTTT. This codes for CATNPGQGGPEAFF.

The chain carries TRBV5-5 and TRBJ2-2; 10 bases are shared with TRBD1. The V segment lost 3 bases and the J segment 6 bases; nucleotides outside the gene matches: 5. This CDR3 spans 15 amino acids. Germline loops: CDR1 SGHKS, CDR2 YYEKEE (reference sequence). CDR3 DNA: TGTGCCAGCAGCTGGGGACAGGGGAGGGCCGGGGAGCTGTTTTTT. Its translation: CASSWGQGRAGELFF. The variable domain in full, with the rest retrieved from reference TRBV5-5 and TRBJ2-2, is DAGVTQSPTHLIKTRGQQVTLRCSPISGHKSVSWYQQVLGQGPQFIFQYYEKEERGRGNFPDRFSARQFPNYSSELNVNALLLGDSALYLCASSWGQGRAGELFFGEGSRLTVL.

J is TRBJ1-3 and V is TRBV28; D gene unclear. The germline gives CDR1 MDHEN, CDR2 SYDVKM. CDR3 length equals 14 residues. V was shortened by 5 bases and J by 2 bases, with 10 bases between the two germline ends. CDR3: CASSQHSPGNTIYF. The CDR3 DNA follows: TGTGCCAGCAGTCAACATTCCCCTGGAAACACCATATATTTT.

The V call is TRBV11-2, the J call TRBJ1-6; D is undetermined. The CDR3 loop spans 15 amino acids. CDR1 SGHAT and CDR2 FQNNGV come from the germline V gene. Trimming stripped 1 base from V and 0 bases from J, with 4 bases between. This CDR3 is CASSLGVSYNSPLHF. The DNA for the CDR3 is TGTGCCAGCAGCTTAGGAGTCTCCTATAATTCACCCCTCCACTTT.

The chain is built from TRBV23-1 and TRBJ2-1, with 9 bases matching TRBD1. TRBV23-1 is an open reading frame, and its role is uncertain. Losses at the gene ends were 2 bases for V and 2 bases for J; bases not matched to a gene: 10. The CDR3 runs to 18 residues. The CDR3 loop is CASSQPPVGTGPYNEQFF. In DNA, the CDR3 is TGCGCCAGCAGTCAACCGCCCGTCGGGACAGGGCCCTACAATGAGCAGTTCTTC.

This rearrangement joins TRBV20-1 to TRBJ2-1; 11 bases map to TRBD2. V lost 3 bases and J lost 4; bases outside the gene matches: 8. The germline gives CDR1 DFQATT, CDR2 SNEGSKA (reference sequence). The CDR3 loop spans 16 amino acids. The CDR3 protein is CSASDSSGGTYNEQFF. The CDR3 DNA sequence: TGCAGTGCTAGTGATTCTAGCGGGGGGACATACAATGAGCAGTTCTTC.

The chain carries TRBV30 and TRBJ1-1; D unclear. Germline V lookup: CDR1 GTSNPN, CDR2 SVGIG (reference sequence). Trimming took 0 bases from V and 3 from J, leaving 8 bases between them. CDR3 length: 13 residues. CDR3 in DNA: TGTGCCTGGAGTGTACAGATGGACACTGAAGCTTTCTTT. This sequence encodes CAWSVQMDTEAFF.

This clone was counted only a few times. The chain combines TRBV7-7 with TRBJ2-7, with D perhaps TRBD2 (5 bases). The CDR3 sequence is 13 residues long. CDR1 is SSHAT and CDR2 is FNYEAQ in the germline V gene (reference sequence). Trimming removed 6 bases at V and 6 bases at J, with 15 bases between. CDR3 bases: TGTGCCAGCAGTCTAGGCGGGCTTTCCGAGCAGTACTTC. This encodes CASSLGGLSEQYF.

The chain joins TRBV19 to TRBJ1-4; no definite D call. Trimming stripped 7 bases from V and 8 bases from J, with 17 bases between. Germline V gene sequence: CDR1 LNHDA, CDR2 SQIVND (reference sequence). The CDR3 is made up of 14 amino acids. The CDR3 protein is CASNKLGGGEKLFF. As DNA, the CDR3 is TGTGCCAGTAACAAATTAGGAGGAGGAGAAAAACTGTTTTTT.

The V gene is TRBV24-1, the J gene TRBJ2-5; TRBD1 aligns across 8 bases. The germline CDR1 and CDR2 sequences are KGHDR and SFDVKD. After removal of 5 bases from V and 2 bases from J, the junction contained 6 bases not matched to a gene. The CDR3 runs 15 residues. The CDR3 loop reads CATSATGGAQETQYF. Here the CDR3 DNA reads TGTGCCACCAGTGCAACAGGGGGTGCACAAGAGACCCAGTACTTC.

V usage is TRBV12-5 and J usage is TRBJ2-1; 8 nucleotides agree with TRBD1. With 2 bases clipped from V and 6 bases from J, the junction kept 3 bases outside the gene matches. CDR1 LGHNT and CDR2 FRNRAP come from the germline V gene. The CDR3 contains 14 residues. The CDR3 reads CASGLPTGVNEQFF. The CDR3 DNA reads TGTGCTAGTGGTTTGCCGACAGGGGTCAATGAGCAGTTCTTC.

The chain's CDR3 is CATSDPLAGDTSYNEQFF. In DNA, the CDR3 is TGTGCCACCAGTGATCCCCTAGCGGGAGACACCTCCTACAATGAGCAGTTCTTC. The chain uses TRBV24-1 and TRBJ2-1; TRBD2 agrees at 10 bases. The germline gives CDR1 KGHDR, CDR2 SFDVKD. The ends lost 3 bases at V and 0 bases at J; junction bases unmatched: 7. The CDR3 contains 18 residues.

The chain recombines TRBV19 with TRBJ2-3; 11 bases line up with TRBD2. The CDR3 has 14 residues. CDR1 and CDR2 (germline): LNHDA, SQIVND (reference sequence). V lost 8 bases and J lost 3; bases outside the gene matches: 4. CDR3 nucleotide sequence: TGTGCCAGTCGCCTAGCGGGGGGAACAGATACGCAGTATTTT. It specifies CASRLAGGTDTQYF.

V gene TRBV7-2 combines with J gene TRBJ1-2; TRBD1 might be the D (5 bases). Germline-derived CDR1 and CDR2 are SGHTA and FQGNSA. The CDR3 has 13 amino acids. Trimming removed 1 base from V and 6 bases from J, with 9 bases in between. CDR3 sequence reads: CASSLGTFDGYTF. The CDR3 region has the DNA TGTGCCAGCAGCTTAGGGACATTCGATGGCTACACCTTC.

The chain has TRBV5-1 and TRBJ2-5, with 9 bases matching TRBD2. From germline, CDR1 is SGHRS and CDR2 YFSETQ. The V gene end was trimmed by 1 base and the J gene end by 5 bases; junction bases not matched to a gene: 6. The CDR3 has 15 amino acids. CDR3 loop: CASSLIAGALETQYF. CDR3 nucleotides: TGCGCCAGCAGCTTGATAGCGGGGGCTCTGGAGACCCAGTACTTC. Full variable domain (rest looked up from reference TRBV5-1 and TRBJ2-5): KAGVTQTPRYLIKTRGQQVTLSCSPISGHRSVSWYQQTPGQGLQFLFEYFSETQRNKGNFPGRFSGRQFSNSRSEMNVSTLELGDSALYLCASSLIAGALETQYFGPGTRLLVL.

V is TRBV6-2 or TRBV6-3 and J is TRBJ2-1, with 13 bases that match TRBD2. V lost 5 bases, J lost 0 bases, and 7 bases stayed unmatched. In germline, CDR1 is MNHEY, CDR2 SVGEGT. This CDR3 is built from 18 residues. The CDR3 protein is CASSRLTSGRSSYNEQFF. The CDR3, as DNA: TGTGCCAGCAGTCGTTTGACTAGCGGGAGGTCCTCCTACAATGAGCAGTTCTTC.

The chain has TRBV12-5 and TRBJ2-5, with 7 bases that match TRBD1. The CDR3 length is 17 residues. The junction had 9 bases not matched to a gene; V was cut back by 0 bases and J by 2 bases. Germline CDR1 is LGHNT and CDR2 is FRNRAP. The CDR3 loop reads CASGLVLTGTAQETQYF. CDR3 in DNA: TGTGCTAGTGGTTTGGTACTTACCGGGACAGCACAAGAGACCCAGTACTTC.

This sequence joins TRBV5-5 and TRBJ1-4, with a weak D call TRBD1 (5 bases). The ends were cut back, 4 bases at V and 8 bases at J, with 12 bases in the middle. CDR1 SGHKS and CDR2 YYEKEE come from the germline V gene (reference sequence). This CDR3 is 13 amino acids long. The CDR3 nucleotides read TGTGCCAGCAGCCTGGACATATGGGAAAAACTGTTTTTT. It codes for CASSLDIWEKLFF.

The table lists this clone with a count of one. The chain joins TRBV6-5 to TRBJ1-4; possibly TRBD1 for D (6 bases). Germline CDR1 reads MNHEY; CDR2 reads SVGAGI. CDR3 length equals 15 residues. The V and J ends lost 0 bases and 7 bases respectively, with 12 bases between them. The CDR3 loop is CASSYSAGDVEKLFF. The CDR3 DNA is TGTGCCAGCAGTTACTCGGCAGGGGACGTTGAAAAACTGTTTTTT.

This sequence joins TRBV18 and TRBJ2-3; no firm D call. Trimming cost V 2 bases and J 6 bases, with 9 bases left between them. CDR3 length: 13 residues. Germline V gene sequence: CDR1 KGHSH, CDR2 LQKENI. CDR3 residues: CASSPDTRDTQYF. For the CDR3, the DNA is TGTGCCAGCTCACCAGATACCCGGGATACGCAGTATTTT.

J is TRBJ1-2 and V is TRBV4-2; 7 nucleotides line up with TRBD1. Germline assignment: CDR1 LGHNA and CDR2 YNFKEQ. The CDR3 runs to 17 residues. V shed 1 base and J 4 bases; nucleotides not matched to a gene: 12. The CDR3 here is CASSQAEGAQNSYGYTF. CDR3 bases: TGTGCCAGCAGCCAAGCGGAGGGGGCCCAAAACAGCTATGGCTACACCTTC.

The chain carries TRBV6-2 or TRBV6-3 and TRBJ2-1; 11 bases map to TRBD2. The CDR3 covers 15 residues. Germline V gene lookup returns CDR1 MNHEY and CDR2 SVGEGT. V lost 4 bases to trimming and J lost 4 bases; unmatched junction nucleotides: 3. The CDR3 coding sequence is TGTGCCAGCAGTTTCCGGACTAGCGGGTACAATGAGCAGTTCTTC. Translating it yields CASSFRTSGYNEQFF.

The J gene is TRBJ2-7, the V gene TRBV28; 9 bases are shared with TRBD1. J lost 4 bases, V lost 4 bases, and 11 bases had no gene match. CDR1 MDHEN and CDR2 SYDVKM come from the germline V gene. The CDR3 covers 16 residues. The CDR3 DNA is TGTGCCAGCAGTTCCCAGCCGGGACAGGGAAAGTACGAGCAGTACTTC. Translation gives CASSSQPGQGKYEQYF.